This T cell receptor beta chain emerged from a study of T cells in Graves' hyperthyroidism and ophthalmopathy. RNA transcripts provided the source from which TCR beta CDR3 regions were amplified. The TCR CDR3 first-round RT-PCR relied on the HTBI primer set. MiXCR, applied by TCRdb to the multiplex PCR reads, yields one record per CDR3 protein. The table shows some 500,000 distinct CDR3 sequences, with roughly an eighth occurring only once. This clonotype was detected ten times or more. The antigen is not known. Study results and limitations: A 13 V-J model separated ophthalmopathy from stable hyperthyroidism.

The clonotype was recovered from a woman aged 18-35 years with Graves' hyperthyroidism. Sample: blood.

The CDR3: CASSQTSGLTDTQYF. CDR3 coding DNA: TGTGCCAGCTCCCAGACTAGCGGGTTGACAGATACGCAGTATTTT. This rearrangement joins TRBV2 to TRBJ2-3; 10 bases match TRBD2. The V and J ends lost 8 bases and 3 bases, in that order; junction bases with no gene match: 8. CDR1 and CDR2 from the germline V gene are SNHLY and FYNNEI. This CDR3 comprises 15 residues.